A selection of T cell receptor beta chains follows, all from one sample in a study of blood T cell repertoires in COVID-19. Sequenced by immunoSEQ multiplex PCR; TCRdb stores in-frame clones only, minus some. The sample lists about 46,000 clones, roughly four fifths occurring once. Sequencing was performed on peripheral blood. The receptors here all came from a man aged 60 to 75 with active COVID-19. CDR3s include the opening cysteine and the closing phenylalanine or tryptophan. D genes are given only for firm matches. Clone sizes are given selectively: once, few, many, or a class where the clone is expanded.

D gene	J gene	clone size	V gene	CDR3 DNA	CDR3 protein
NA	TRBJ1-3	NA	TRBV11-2	TGTGCCAGCAGCAATCCCGGGACAAGTCGTAACACCATATATTTT	CASSNPGTSRNTIYF
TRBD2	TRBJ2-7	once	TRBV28	TGTGCCAGCTCTAATTTGGGGACTAGCGGTTACGAGCAGTACTTC	CASSNLGTSGYEQYF
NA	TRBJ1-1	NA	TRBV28	TGTGCCAGCCTTACTTTACAGGGTCGTACTGAAGCTTTCTTT	CASLTLQGRTEAFF
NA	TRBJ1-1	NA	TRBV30	TGTGCCTGCTCATTTCTAACGGGGACTGAAGCTTTCTTT	CACSFLTGTEAFF
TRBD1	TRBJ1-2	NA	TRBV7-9	TGTGCCAGCAGCCCCCGGACAGGTGGGGTATATGGCTACACCTTC	CASSPRTGGVYGYTF
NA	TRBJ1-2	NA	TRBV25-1	TGTGCCAGCAGTTCAGGGTTCGGCTACACCTTC	CASSSGFGYTF
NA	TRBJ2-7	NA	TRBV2	TGTGCCAGCAGGGGACTTGCCTACGAGCAGTACTTC	CASRGLAYEQYF
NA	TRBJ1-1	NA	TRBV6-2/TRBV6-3	TGTGCCAGCAGTTACCAGGGATCGGCAGGGGTGAACACTGAAGCTTTCTTT	CASSYQGSAGVNTEAFF
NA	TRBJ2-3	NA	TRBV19	TGTGCCAGTAGTATACTAGCCCCCACAGATACGCAGTATTTT	CASSILAPTDTQYF
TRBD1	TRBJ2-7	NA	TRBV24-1	TGTGCCACCAGTGATCTTATCCCCGGGACAGATTACGAGCAGTACTTC	CATSDLIPGTDYEQYF
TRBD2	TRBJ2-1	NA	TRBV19	TGTGCCAGTAGTGAGGTAGCGGGAGACCCCTACTACAATGAGCAGTTCTTC	CASSEVAGDPYYNEQFF
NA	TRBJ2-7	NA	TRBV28	TGTGCCAGCAGTTTGCCCGACAGGCCATCCTACGAGCAGTACTTC	CASSLPDRPSYEQYF
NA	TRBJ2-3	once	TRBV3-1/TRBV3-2	TGTGCCAGCAGCCAAGATGGGCGGGATAGCACAGATACGCAGTATTTT	CASSQDGRDSTDTQYF
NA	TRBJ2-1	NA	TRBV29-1	TGCAGCGTCCCAAAGGACATATTGGGTGAGCAGTTCTTC	CSVPKDILGEQFF
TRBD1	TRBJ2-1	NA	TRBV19	TGTGCCAGCTGGGGAAATGCGGGACAGGACAACTCCTACAATGAGCAGTTCTTC	CASWGNAGQDNSYNEQFF
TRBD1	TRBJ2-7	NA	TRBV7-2	TGTGCCAGCAGCCCAGGACAGGGAACCTACGAGCAGTACTTC	CASSPGQGTYEQYF
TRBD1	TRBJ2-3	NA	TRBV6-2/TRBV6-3	TGTGCCAGCAGCACCGGGACAGGCAACACAGATACGCAGTATTTT	CASSTGTGNTDTQYF
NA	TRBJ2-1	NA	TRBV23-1	TGCGCCAGCAGTCAATCTCGGAGGGAGAGGGAGCAGTTCTTC	CASSQSRREREQFF
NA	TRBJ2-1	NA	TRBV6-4	TGTGCCAGCAGTGACTCGTGGAGGAGCTCCTACAATGAGCAGTTCTTC	CASSDSWRSSYNEQFF
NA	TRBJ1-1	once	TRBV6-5	TGTGCCAGCAGTTTTCGCCCGACCGGGTACACTGAAGCTTTCTTT	CASSFRPTGYTEAFF
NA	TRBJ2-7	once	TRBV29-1	TGCAGCGTTTTACAGGGATCCTACGAGCAGTACTTC	CSVLQGSYEQYF
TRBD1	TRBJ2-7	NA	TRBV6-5	TGTGCCAGCAGTTTTTCAGGGGGCTACGAGCAGTACTTC	CASSFSGGYEQYF
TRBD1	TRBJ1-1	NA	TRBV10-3	TGTGCCACGAAGGGACAGGCGATGAACACTGAAGCTTTCTTT	CATKGQAMNTEAFF
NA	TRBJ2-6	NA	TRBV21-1	TGTGCCAGCAGCAAAACCATATCCGGCTCTGGGGCCAACGTCCTGACTTTC	CASSKTISGSGANVLTF
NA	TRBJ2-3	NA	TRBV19	TGTGCCAGTAGCCAGGGGCTCGAAGGGGGTACGCAGTATTTT	CASSQGLEGGTQYF
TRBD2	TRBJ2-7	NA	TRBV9	TGTGCCAGCAGCCCCCCAGGAGCGGGAGGTCTGAGGGAGCAGTACTTC	CASSPPGAGGLREQYF
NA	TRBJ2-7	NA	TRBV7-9	TGTGCCAGCAGCCTCAGTGGTGGCTCCTACGAGCAGTACTTC	CASSLSGGSYEQYF
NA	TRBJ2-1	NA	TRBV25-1	TGTGCCAGCAGTGAACCTATCTTGTATGAGCAGTTCTTC	CASSEPILYEQFF
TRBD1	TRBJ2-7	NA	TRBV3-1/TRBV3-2	TGTGCCAGCAGTAGGACAGGGCGGTTTTACGAGCAGTACTTC	CASSRTGRFYEQYF
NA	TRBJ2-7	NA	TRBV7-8	TGTGCCAGCAGCTTGTCAGGCTACGAGCAGTACTTC	CASSLSGYEQYF
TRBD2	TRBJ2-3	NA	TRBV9	TGTGCCAGCAGCCCCGGACTAGCGGGAGGGTTTAGCACAGATACGCAGTATTTT	CASSPGLAGGFSTDTQYF
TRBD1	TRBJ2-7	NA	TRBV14	TGTGCCAGCAGCCTCCGGGGACAGGCGGCAGAGCAGTACTTC	CASSLRGQAAEQYF
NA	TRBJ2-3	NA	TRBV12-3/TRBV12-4	TGTGCCAGCAGTTTGCGGGCAGATACGCAGTATTTT	CASSLRADTQYF
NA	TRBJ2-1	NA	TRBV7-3	TGTGCCAGCAGCTTATACGGGCGGGACTCTGATGAGCAGTTCTTC	CASSLYGRDSDEQFF
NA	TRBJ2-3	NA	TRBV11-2	TGTGCCAGCGAGGAACAAGTAGGGGCGCAGTATTTT	CASEEQVGAQYF
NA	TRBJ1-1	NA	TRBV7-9	TGTGCCAGCAGCCCGGCGGTAGGGGCGGCTTTCTTT	CASSPAVGAAFF
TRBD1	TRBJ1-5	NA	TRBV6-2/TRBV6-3	TGTGCCAGCAGTTACGGCGGGACAGGTCAGCCCCAGCATTTT	CASSYGGTGQPQHF
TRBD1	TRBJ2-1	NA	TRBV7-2	TGTGCCAGCAGCTTGGGACAGGGAGTCAACAATGAGCAGTTCTTC	CASSLGQGVNNEQFF
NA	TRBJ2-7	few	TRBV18	TGTGCCAGCTCACTAACCGCACGAGATAATTACGAGCAGTACTTC	CASSLTARDNYEQYF
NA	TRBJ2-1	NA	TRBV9	TGTGCCAGCAGCGTAGGAGGGCTAGATTCCAATGAGCAGTTCTTC	CASSVGGLDSNEQFF
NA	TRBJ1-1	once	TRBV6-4	TGTGCCAGCAGTGACTCGAGTCGTGGCACTGAAGCTTTCTTT	CASSDSSRGTEAFF
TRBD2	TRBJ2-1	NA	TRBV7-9	TGTGCCAGCAGCCCCCGAGGGATAGCGGGGGCGCCTGGGAATGAGCAGTTCTTC	CASSPRGIAGAPGNEQFF
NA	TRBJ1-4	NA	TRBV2	TGTGCCAGCAGTGAAGGGACAACTGCAACTAATGAAAAACTGTTTTTT	CASSEGTTATNEKLFF
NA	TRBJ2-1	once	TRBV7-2	TGTGCCAGCAGCTCTATGGTAGGGGGCGGGAACAATGAGCAGTTCTTC	CASSSMVGGGNNEQFF
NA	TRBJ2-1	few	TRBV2	TGTGCCAGCAGCCGATATGCAAGGGGTGAGCAGTTCTTC	CASSRYARGEQFF
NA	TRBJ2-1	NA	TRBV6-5	TGTGCCAGCAGCATGACAGGATCTTACAATGAGCAGTTCTTC	CASSMTGSYNEQFF
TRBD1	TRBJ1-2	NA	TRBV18	TGTGCCAGCTCACCATATCAGGGGGGCTATGGCTACACCTTC	CASSPYQGGYGYTF
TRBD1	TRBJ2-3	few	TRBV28	TGTGCCAGCAGTTTGGGACAGGGGGCGACAGATACGCAGTATTTT	CASSLGQGATDTQYF
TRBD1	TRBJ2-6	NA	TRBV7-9	TGTGCCAGCAGCCGGACAGGCGGATCTGGGGCCAACGTCCTGACTTTC	CASSRTGGSGANVLTF
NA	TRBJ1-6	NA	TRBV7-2	TGTGCCAGCAGCAAGCAGGGGAATAATTCACCCCTCCACTTT	CASSKQGNNSPLHF
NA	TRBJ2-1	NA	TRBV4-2	TGTGCCAGCAGCCAAGATCCGGGGAAAAAGCAGTTCTTC	CASSQDPGKKQFF
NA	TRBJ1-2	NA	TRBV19	TGTGCCAGTAGTATAACAGATATTAATGGCTACACCTTC	CASSITDINGYTF
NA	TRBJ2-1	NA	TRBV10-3	TGTGCCATCAGTGAGTCTGGCCATTACAATGAGCAGTTCTTC	CAISESGHYNEQFF
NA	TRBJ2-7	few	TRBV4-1	TGCGCCAGCAGCCATAGCCCGGGCTACGAGCAGTACTTC	CASSHSPGYEQYF
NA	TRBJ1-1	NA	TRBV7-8	TGTGCCAGCAGCTTCGGGACAACGAACACTGAAGCTTTCTTT	CASSFGTTNTEAFF
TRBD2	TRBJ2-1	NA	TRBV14	TGTGCCAGCAGCCCTGACTCCCTAGCGGGAGTTAAAATATACAATGAGCAGTTCTTC	CASSPDSLAGVKIYNEQFF